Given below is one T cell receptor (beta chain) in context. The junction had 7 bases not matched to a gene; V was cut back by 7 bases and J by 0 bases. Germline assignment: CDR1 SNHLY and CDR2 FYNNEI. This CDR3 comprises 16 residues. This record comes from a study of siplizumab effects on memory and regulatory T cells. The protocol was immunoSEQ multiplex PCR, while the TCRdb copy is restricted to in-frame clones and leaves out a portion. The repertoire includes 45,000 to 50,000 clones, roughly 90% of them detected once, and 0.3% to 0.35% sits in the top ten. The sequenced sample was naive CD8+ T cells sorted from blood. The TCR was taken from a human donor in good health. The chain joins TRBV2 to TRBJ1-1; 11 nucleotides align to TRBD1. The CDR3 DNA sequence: TGTGCCAGCACGGACAGGGGGCCAGACATGAACACTGAAGCTTTCTTT. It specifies CASTDRGPDMNTEAFF.